The 22 T cell receptor beta chains below were found in one sample sequenced in a study of cytomegalovirus exposure and HLA in healthy donors. The PCR ran on 60 Vbeta and 13 Jbeta primers. The table came from immunoSEQ multiplex PCR; TCRdb's copy has only in-frame clones and leaves some out. The top ten clones hold roughly 2.1% of a sample with some 190,000 clones, 60% to 80% of them seen once. The sequenced material came from PBMCs. These TCRs come from a woman aged 25 to 39 in good health and CMV-seropositive.

The genes are TRBV19 and TRBJ2-3, with 13 bases that match TRBD2. This CDR3 region has 14 residues. The V segment lost 3 bases and the J segment 15 bases; nucleotides outside the gene matches: 9. The germline V gene has CDR1 LNHDA and CDR2 SQIVND (reference sequence). CDR3 in DNA: TGTGCCAGTAGTATCCTCGGGACTAGCGGGGATGTTTATTTT. Translation gives CASSILGTSGDVYF.

The rearrangement joins TRBV10-3 to TRBJ2-7, with D maybe TRBD2 (6 bases). With 11 bases removed from V and 4 bases from J, the gap between germline ends came to 12 bases. The CDR3 consists of 11 residues. Germline V gene data show CDR1 as ENHRY and CDR2 as SYGVKD. The DNA of the CDR3 is TGTGCCGGCGGAGGAGGGTACGAGCAGTACTTC. Encoded protein: CAGGGGYEQYF.

A remark on this clone: Other DNA sequences in the same sample also yield this CDR3. This chain uses TRBV5-1 with TRBJ1-5; 7 bases match TRBD1. V shed 0 bases and J 2 bases; nucleotides not matched to a gene: 2. Germline CDR1 reads SGHRS; CDR2 reads YFSETQ. CDR3 length: 15 amino acids. DNA for the CDR3: TGCGCCAGCAGCTTGGAAGGGGGCGGCAATCAGCCCCAGCATTTT. Translated, it gives CASSLEGGGNQPQHF.

This clone was seen a few times. This chain joins TRBV29-1 and TRBJ2-7, with 7 bases aligning to TRBD2. Germline V gene data show CDR1 as SQVTM and CDR2 as ANQGSEA. The V and J ends lost 7 bases and 4 bases, in that order; junction bases with no gene match: 4. The CDR3 sequence is 11 residues long. CDR3 amino acids: CSGGEGYEQYF. For the CDR3, the DNA is TGCAGCGGAGGGGAGGGGTACGAGCAGTACTTC.

This clone has more than one count but fewer than ten. The chain joins TRBV21-1 to TRBJ1-1; the DNA was not used to check the table's D call, TRBD1. TRBV21-1 is listed as a pseudogene. The CDR3 is 18 residues long. The CDR3 is CASSKFGGQKLMNTEAFF. The CDR3 DNA reads as TGTGCCAGCAGCAAATTCGGGGGACAGAAACTGATGAACACTGAAGCTTTCTTT.

The V and J genes are TRBV27 and TRBJ2-7, with 10 bases aligning to TRBD1. Looked up from germline, CDR1 is MNHEY and CDR2 is SMNVEV (reference sequence). V shed 1 base and J 5 bases; nucleotides not matched to a gene: 5. CDR3 length: 15 amino acids. The CDR3: CASSLWGDRGNEQYF. Here the CDR3 DNA reads TGTGCCAGCAGTTTATGGGGGGACAGGGGCAACGAGCAGTACTTC.

The rearrangement joins TRBV28 to TRBJ2-7, with D tentatively TRBD1 (6 bases). CDR3 length equals 11 residues. Trimming took off 7 bases at V and 5 bases at J, with 9 bases between the two ends. Germline V gene lookup returns CDR1 MDHEN and CDR2 SYDVKM. CDR3 DNA: TGTGCCAGCACCTACAGGGACGAGCAGTACTTC. Translation: CASTYRDEQYF.

This clone has just a few counts. This chain uses TRBV6-5 with TRBJ2-7; TRBD1 matches at 7 bases. CDR3 length equals 14 residues. J lost 2 bases, V lost 5 bases, and 6 bases had no gene match. Germline assignment: CDR1 MNHEY and CDR2 SVGAGI. This chain's CDR3 is CASSQRQGAYEQYF. The CDR3 DNA follows: TGTGCCAGCAGTCAGAGACAGGGCGCCTACGAGCAGTACTTC.

The chain combines TRBV19 with TRBJ1-5; D possibly corresponds to TRBD1 (6 bases). Germline CDR1 reads LNHDA; CDR2 reads SQIVND (reference sequence). The CDR3 length is 15 residues. V dropped 10 bases and J dropped 2 bases, with 18 bases sitting between them. Written as DNA, the CDR3 is TGTGCCACCAGGGAGGGGGGGATTGGCAATCAGCCCCAGCATTTT. Translating it yields CATREGGIGNQPQHF.

As to this clone: As the CDR3 is not closed by the conserved phenylalanine or tryptophan, this likely results from a read error. The genes are TRBV7-9 and TRBJ1-5; TRBD1 might be the D (6 bases). CDR3 size: 14 residues. V was pared by 0 bases and J by 6 bases, with 9 bases between. Germline CDR1 reads SEHNR; CDR2 reads FQNEAQ (reference sequence). The DNA for the CDR3 is TGTGCCAGCAGCTTAGCGGGGGCGGCTCAGCCCCAGCATTCT. It is translated as CASSLAGAAQPQHS.

The V call is TRBV7-8, the J call TRBJ1-1, with D perhaps matching TRBD1 (6 bases). Germline CDR1 reads SGHVS; CDR2 reads FQNEAQ. CDR3 size: 15 residues. Trimming took off 1 base at V and 8 bases at J, with 17 bases between the two ends. The CDR3 region is CASSLEAGVYAEAFF. The CDR3 DNA follows: TGTGCCAGCAGCTTAGAAGCAGGGGTCTACGCCGAAGCTTTCTTT.

Here the CDR3 reads CASSVGQSRASPLHF. In DNA, the CDR3 is TGTGCCAGCAGCGTGGGACAGTCGAGGGCCTCACCCCTCCACTTT. The rearrangement links TRBV9 to TRBJ1-6, with 7 nucleotides matching TRBD1. Germline CDR1 is SGDLS and CDR2 is YYNGEE. V lost 2 bases, J lost 10 bases, and 9 bases stayed unmatched. This CDR3 contains 15 residues. Full variable domain (missing parts from reference TRBV9 and TRBJ1-6): DSGVTQTPKHLITATGQRVTLRCSPRSGDLSVYWYQQSLDQGLQFLIQYYNGEERAKGNILERFSAQQFPDLHSELNLSSLELGDSALYFCASSVGQSRASPLHFGNGTRLTVT.

The V and J genes are TRBV5-1 and TRBJ2-1; 7 nucleotides agree with TRBD2. The V and J ends lost 6 bases and 4 bases, in that order; junction bases with no gene match: 13. Germline V gene data show CDR1 as SGHRS and CDR2 as YFSETQ. The CDR3 extends over 16 amino acids. The CDR3 reads CASTFGLVGRYNEQFF. The CDR3 nucleotides are TGCGCCAGCACCTTCGGACTAGTGGGCAGGTACAATGAGCAGTTCTTC.

This clone was counted a single time. The genes are TRBV30 and TRBJ1-2, with D tentatively TRBD1 (5 bases). V shed 2 bases and J shed 7 bases, with 17 bases lying between them. This CDR3 is 14 amino acids long. The germline V gene has CDR1 GTSNPN and CDR2 SVGIG (reference sequence). CDR3 protein: CAWSINRARGGYTF. The DNA of the CDR3 is TGTGCCTGGAGTATTAATCGGGCTAGGGGTGGCTACACCTTC.

This chain connects TRBV11-2 to TRBJ2-1, with 9 bases fitting TRBD2. Trimming at V came to 6 bases and at J to 7 bases, leaving 10 bases not matched to a gene. This CDR3 spans 15 amino acids. Germline V gene sequence: CDR1 SGHAT, CDR2 FQNNGV. This CDR3 is CASRSSIAGGNEQFF. Here the CDR3 DNA reads TGTGCCAGCAGATCTAGCATTGCGGGAGGGAATGAGCAGTTCTTC.

The genes are TRBV9 and TRBJ2-7; D is perhaps TRBD1 (5 bases). Trimming took 1 base from V and 8 from J, leaving 16 bases between them. The length of the CDR3 is 14 residues. CDR1 and CDR2 from the germline V gene are SGDLS and YYNGEE. The CDR3 is CASSVQGIPMKQYF. The DNA of the CDR3 is TGTGCCAGCAGCGTACAGGGTATCCCGATGAAGCAGTACTTC.

The chain joins TRBV5-1 to TRBJ2-1, with 7 bases identical to TRBD1. Germline CDR1 and CDR2: SGHRS and YFSETQ. The trim removed 4 bases at V and 0 bases at J, leaving 7 bases unmatched. This CDR3 contains 16 residues. CDR3 sequence reads: CASSAQGLPSYNEQFF. CDR3 DNA sequence: TGCGCCAGCAGCGCACAGGGGCTTCCCTCCTACAATGAGCAGTTCTTC.

This clone was found once. The chain carries TRBV11-3 and TRBJ2-2; TRBD2 agrees at 13 bases. J lost 4 bases, V lost 0 bases, and 5 bases had no gene match. CDR1 is SGHNT, CDR2 YENEEA, per germline. The CDR3 is 18 residues long. The CDR3 sequence: CASSLDTRLAGGTGELFF. For the CDR3, the DNA is TGTGCCAGCAGCTTAGACACTCGACTAGCGGGAGGCACCGGGGAGCTGTTTTTT.

This clone was counted only a few times. The V and J genes are TRBV5-1 and TRBJ2-2; TRBD1 matches 9 bases. There are 18 residues in the CDR3. Germline loops: CDR1 SGHRS, CDR2 YFSETQ. The V segment lost 3 bases and the J segment 1 base; nucleotides outside the gene matches: 10. As DNA, the CDR3 is TGCGCCAGCAGCTCTCAGACAGGGGGGCTTTTGAACACCGGGGAGCTGTTTTTT. Translated: CASSSQTGGLLNTGELFF.

The gene calls are TRBV15 and TRBJ2-7, with a weak D call TRBD1 (6 bases). CDR1 is LNHNV and CDR2 is YYDKDF in the germline V gene (reference sequence). Trimming took off 5 bases at V and 9 bases at J, with 20 bases between the two ends. This CDR3 is built from 14 residues. The CDR3 DNA follows: TGTGCCACCAGCCTCCAAGGGGGTACAGCTGGGCAGTACTTC. Protein sequence: CATSLQGGTAGQYF. Looking up the rest from reference TRBV15 and TRBJ2-7 gives the full variable domain: DAMVIQNPRYQVTQFGKPVTLSCSQTLNHNVMYWYQQKSSQAPKLLFHYYDKDFNNEADTPDNFQSRRPNTSFCFLDIRSPGLGDTAMYLCATSLQGGTAGQYFGPGTRLTVT.

The rearrangement links TRBV5-6 to TRBJ2-5, with 8 positions matching TRBD2. Losses at the gene ends were 0 bases for V and 5 bases for J; bases not matched to a gene: 6. CDR1 and CDR2 from the germline V gene are SGHDT and YYEEEE. The CDR3 has 15 amino acids. The CDR3 DNA sequence: TGTGCCAGCAGCTTGGTGGCTAGCGGGCGGGAGACCCAGTACTTC. Translated: CASSLVASGRETQYF.

The chain employs TRBV23-1 and TRBJ1-5; no definite D call. TRBV23-1 is noted as an ORF with a role that remains uncertain. This CDR3 contains 15 residues. Deletions cut 8 bases from V and 0 bases from J, with 14 bases between. CDR3 sequence reads: CASLSRVVSNQPQHF. The CDR3 nucleotides are TGCGCCAGCCTCAGTCGGGTCGTTAGCAATCAGCCCCAGCATTTT.